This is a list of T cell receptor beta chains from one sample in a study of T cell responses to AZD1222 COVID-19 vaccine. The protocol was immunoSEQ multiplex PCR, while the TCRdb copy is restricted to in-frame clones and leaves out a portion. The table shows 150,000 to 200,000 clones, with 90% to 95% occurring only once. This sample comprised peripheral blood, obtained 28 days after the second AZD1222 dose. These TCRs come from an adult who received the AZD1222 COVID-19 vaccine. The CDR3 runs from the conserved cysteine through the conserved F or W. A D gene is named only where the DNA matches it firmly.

CASSAPGTASPNEQFF 16 TRBJ2-1 TRBD1 TRBV28
CASSGQQRDQPQHF 14 TRBJ1-5 - TRBV18
CASSLGPADEQYF 13 TRBJ2-7 - TRBV5-1
CASSSPGRSYEQYF 14 TRBJ2-7 - TRBV7-2
CASSSGQGSTGELFF 15 TRBJ2-2 TRBD1 TRBV7-6
CASSPSVETLYNEQFF 16 TRBJ2-1 - TRBV18
CASSPRYLIFGNQPQHF 17 TRBJ1-5 - TRBV4-1
CASSLNPSVRETQYF 15 TRBJ2-5 - TRBV5-6
CASSLGWQSRLEAFF 15 TRBJ1-1 - TRBV5-8
CASSQEGYMGGTEAFF 16 TRBJ1-1 - TRBV3-1/TRBV3-2
CASSSSLASYEQYF 14 TRBJ2-7 - TRBV7-6
CASSPVGASVEAFF 14 TRBJ1-1 - TRBV5-1
CASSQDGQVTGNTIYF 16 TRBJ1-3 TRBD1 TRBV4-2
CASSLALSSETQYF 14 TRBJ2-5 - TRBV7-9
CASSGRGPGLGGYTF 15 TRBJ1-2 - TRBV19
CASSRGATNEKLFF 14 TRBJ1-4 - TRBV19
CASSPRMKSSGTDTQYF 17 TRBJ2-3 TRBD2 TRBV18
CASSPRSRERTGELFF 16 TRBJ2-2 - TRBV18
CASRWGGIYNEQFF 14 TRBJ2-1 TRBD2 TRBV27
CAILGGDRARLTYEQYF 17 TRBJ2-7 TRBD1 TRBV27
CASTPSRGGNTEAFF 15 TRBJ1-1 - TRBV2
CASSPNGQGSRGYTF 15 TRBJ1-2 TRBD1 TRBV18
CASSHPGLDRVETQYF 16 TRBJ2-5 TRBD1 TRBV5-4
CASSLTGGAHGYTF 14 TRBJ1-2 TRBD1 TRBV7-2
CASSLRWTGDYGYTF 15 TRBJ1-2 TRBD1 TRBV3-1/TRBV3-2
CASSLGRAYEKLFF 14 TRBJ1-4 - TRBV5-6
CASSLASGGNNYGYTF 16 TRBJ1-2 - TRBV11-2
CASSFDRGRTEAFF 14 TRBJ1-1 TRBD1 TRBV19
CASSQSGNQPQHF 13 TRBJ1-5 - TRBV3-1/TRBV3-2
CASSLNTEAFF 11 TRBJ1-1 - TRBV19
CASSFSTGDHDHSNQPQHF 19 TRBJ1-5 - TRBV7-7
CASSLDYYEQYF 12 TRBJ2-7 - TRBV7-9
CAWNLGAGDTQYF 13 TRBJ2-3 - TRBV30
CASSQSGTGEAFF 13 TRBJ1-1 TRBD1 TRBV5-1
CASSVADDQETQYF 14 TRBJ2-5 - TRBV9
CASSLGGANEKLFF 14 TRBJ1-4 - TRBV5-1
CAWRAPRGGNYGYTF 15 TRBJ1-2 - TRBV30
CASSFGGEAFF 11 TRBJ1-1 - TRBV5-6
CASSYSRGIYEQYF 14 TRBJ2-7 - TRBV6-5
CAIREYANEKLFF 13 TRBJ1-4 - TRBV10-3
CASSLGLETQYF 12 TRBJ2-5 - TRBV7-2
CASSAESYGYTF 12 TRBJ1-2 - TRBV9
CASSDPGLGTEAFF 14 TRBJ1-1 - TRBV6-1
CAWSLASETQYF 12 TRBJ2-5 - TRBV30
CASSLGHPNTEAFF 14 TRBJ1-1 - TRBV7-9